Shown below are 31 T cell receptor beta chains from a single sample sequenced in a study of cytomegalovirus exposure and HLA in healthy donors. Vbeta (60) and Jbeta (13) primers were used in the PCR. TCRdb's copy holds only in-frame clones and misses some; the assay was immunoSEQ multiplex PCR. The profile shows under 200,000 clones, 82% of them singletons. Specimen: PBMCs. The receptors shown here come from a girl aged 10 to 17 in good health and CMV-seropositive.

This clone was seen a single time. The chain recombines TRBV5-1 with TRBJ1-1; 7 bases align to TRBD1. Germline lookup yields CDR1 SGHRS and CDR2 YFSETQ. The CDR3 spans 15 residues. With V trimmed by 5 bases and J by 8 bases, 15 bases remained unmatched. CDR3 DNA: TGCGCCAGCAGTATAACAAGCGACAGGGCGTTGGAAGCTTTCTTT. This translates into CASSITSDRALEAFF.

This clone was seen only once. The V call is TRBV4-3, the J call TRBJ1-5; perhaps TRBD1 as D (6 bases). Germline loops: CDR1 LGHNA, CDR2 YSLEER. The CDR3 sequence is 18 residues long. V gave up 0 bases and J gave up 1 base, with 16 bases separating them. The CDR3 nucleotides are TGCGCCAGCAGCCAAGATTTAAGGGGGAAAAGGAGCAATCAGCCCCAGCATTTT. Translated, it gives CASSQDLRGKRSNQPQHF.

This rearrangement joins TRBV7-8 to TRBJ2-2, with D maybe TRBD1 (6 bases). The V end was cut by 4 bases, the J end by 1 base, with 13 bases between. This CDR3 contains 16 residues. CDR1 is SGHVS and CDR2 is FQNEAQ in the germline V gene. CDR3 sequence reads: CASSSQGRGNTGELFF. In DNA, the CDR3 is TGTGCCAGCAGCTCACAGGGACGAGGGAACACCGGGGAGCTGTTTTTT. Full variable domain (outside the CDR3, taken from reference TRBV7-8 and TRBJ2-2): GAGVSQSPRYKVAKRGQDVALRCDPISGHVSLFWYQQALGQGPEFLTYFQNEAQLDKSGLPSDRFFAERPEGSVSTLKIQRTQQEDSAVYLCASSSQGRGNTGELFFGEGSRLTVL.

The chain combines TRBV9 with TRBJ1-3; unclear D gene. The CDR3 is 15 amino acids. V lost 0 bases to trimming and J lost 0 bases, with 7 bases between them. In germline, CDR1 is SGDLS, CDR2 YYNGEE. In DNA form, the CDR3 reads TGTGCCAGCAGCGTAGGGCAGAACTCTGGAAACACCATATATTTT. It encodes CASSVGQNSGNTIYF.

V is TRBV7-2 and J is TRBJ2-3; 11 positions match TRBD2. The CDR3 has 16 residues. Unmatched junction bases numbered 6, after V lost 3 bases and J lost 4 bases. The germline CDR1 and CDR2 sequences are SGHTA and FQGNSA. CDR3 loop: CASSFTSGSGPDTQYF. The CDR3 DNA reads TGTGCCAGCAGCTTTACTAGCGGGAGTGGGCCAGATACGCAGTATTTT.

The rearrangement uses TRBV7-2 and TRBJ1-2, with unresolved D. The length of the CDR3 is 13 residues. CDR1 is SGHTA and CDR2 is FQGNSA in the germline V gene. Trimming removed 1 base from V and 11 bases from J, with 14 bases in between. CDR3 region: CASSLGAAVGYTF. CDR3 sequence (DNA): TGTGCCAGCAGCTTAGGAGCAGCGGTCGGTTACACCTTC.

This chain links TRBV11-2 with TRBJ2-7, with 11 bases aligning to TRBD2. The V and J ends lost 4 bases and 3 bases, in that order; junction bases with no gene match: 2. CDR1 is SGHAT, CDR2 FQNNGV, per germline. The CDR3 is made up of 14 amino acids. The DNA for the CDR3 is TGTGCCAGCAGCTCAGGGACTAGCGGCTACGAGCAGTACTTC. It is translated as CASSSGTSGYEQYF.

CDR3 DNA: TGCGCCAGCAGCCAGGAGGCTGGCACTGAAGCTTTCTTT. It is translated as CASSQEAGTEAFF. The gene calls are TRBV4-3 and TRBJ1-1; D not resolved. Per germline, CDR1 LGHNA and CDR2 YSLEER. This CDR3 spans 13 amino acids. With 3 bases removed from V and 4 bases from J, the gap between germline ends came to 9 bases.

J is TRBJ1-4 and V is TRBV5-1; no reliable D call. The CDR3 spans 15 residues. The ends were cut back, 4 bases at V and 7 bases at J, with 17 bases in the middle. CDR1 is SGHRS, CDR2 YFSETQ, per germline. The DNA for the CDR3 is TGCGCCAGCAGCGCGTCCATACGGATAGCTGAAAAACTGTTTTTT. Protein: CASSASIRIAEKLFF.

The V call is TRBV15, the J call TRBJ2-3, with D tentatively TRBD2 (6 bases). Per the germline V gene, CDR1 is LNHNV and CDR2 is YYDKDF (reference sequence). The CDR3 spans 15 residues. V lost 2 bases and J 0 bases, leaving 9 bases between the germline ends. CDR3 sequence reads: CATSRYSGSTDTQYF. CDR3 bases: TGTGCCACCAGCAGATATAGCGGAAGCACAGATACGCAGTATTTT.

This chain links TRBV5-6 with TRBJ1-4; D not resolved. V was pared by 2 bases and J by 8 bases, with 16 bases between. The CDR3 consists of 15 residues. From germline, CDR1 is SGHDT and CDR2 YYEEEE. The CDR3 spells CASSFGTEIGEKLFF. In DNA form, the CDR3 reads TGTGCCAGCAGCTTTGGTACGGAGATTGGCGAAAAACTGTTTTTT. Looking up the rest from reference TRBV5-6 and TRBJ1-4 gives the full variable domain: DAGVTQSPTHLIKTRGQQVTLRCSPKSGHDTVSWYQQALGQGPQFIFQYYEEEERQRGNFPDRFSGHQFPNYSSELNVNALLLGDSALYLCASSFGTEIGEKLFFGSGTQLSVL.

V and J are TRBV21-1 and TRBJ1-1; the table gives TRBD1 as D, unverified against the DNA. TRBV21-1 is a documented pseudogene. This CDR3 spans 17 amino acids. The CDR3 bases are TGTGCCAGCAGCAAAGCTATTATCGGACAGGGGGTTAGGGAAGCTTTCTTT. Encoded protein: CASSKAIIGQGVREAFF.

The chain has TRBV28 and TRBJ1-5; perhaps TRBD1 as D (6 bases). The germline gives CDR1 MDHEN, CDR2 SYDVKM. Trimming stripped 9 bases from V and 4 bases from J, with 16 bases between. This CDR3 has 14 amino acids. CDR3: CASFSRDTNQPQHF. The CDR3 bases are TGTGCCAGTTTCTCCCGGGACACTAATCAGCCCCAGCATTTT.

CDR3 nucleotides: TGTGCCAGTAGTATGACAGGGGGTAGCACTGAAGCTTTCTTT. This gives the protein CASSMTGGSTEAFF. The V call is TRBV19, the J call TRBJ1-1; 9 nucleotides align to TRBD1. Trimming at V came to 3 bases and at J to 4 bases, leaving 3 bases not matched to a gene. The germline gives CDR1 LNHDA, CDR2 SQIVND (reference sequence). The CDR3 is made up of 14 amino acids.

J is TRBJ2-5 and V is TRBV7-2, with 8 positions matching TRBD2. The CDR3 is 12 residues long. Germline lookup yields CDR1 SGHTA and CDR2 FQGNSA. Trimming took 8 bases from V and 4 from J; bases not matched to a gene: 3. The CDR3 region is CASGLAGETQYF. The DNA of the CDR3 is TGTGCCAGCGGGCTAGCGGGAGAGACCCAGTACTTC.

The chain has TRBV7-6 and TRBJ1-1; the D is unclear. Between the trimmed V and J ends, which lost 0 bases and 1 base, there was a span of 6 bases. There are 14 residues in the CDR3. Germline V gives CDR1 SGHVS, CDR2 FNYEAQ. The CDR3 bases are TGTGCCAGCAGCTTAGCACGGGGGAACACTGAAGCTTTCTTT. It specifies CASSLARGNTEAFF.

The V call is TRBV7-2, the J call TRBJ2-5, with D perhaps TRBD1 (6 bases). The CDR3 is 13 residues long. Germline CDR1 reads SGHTA; CDR2 reads FQGNSA. Trimming removed 1 base from V and 3 bases from J, with 6 bases in between. Here the CDR3 DNA reads TGTGCCAGCAGCTTAGACAGGGAAGAGACCCAGTACTTC. Its translation: CASSLDREETQYF.

The gene calls are TRBV28 and TRBJ1-1; the D gene is possibly TRBD1 (5 bases). This CDR3 contains 15 residues. V was clipped by 6 bases and J by 0 bases, with 14 bases between them. Germline CDR1 is MDHEN and CDR2 is SYDVKM. As DNA, the CDR3 is TGTGCCAGCAGGCTCCCGGGGACTCTGAACACTGAAGCTTTCTTT. Protein sequence: CASRLPGTLNTEAFF.

The gene calls are TRBV27 and TRBJ2-7; weak D call: TRBD1 (6 bases). Germline values: CDR1 MNHEY, CDR2 SMNVEV (reference sequence). CDR3 size: 15 residues. Trimming took 6 bases from V and 1 from J, leaving 16 bases between them. CDR3 in amino acids: CASSGTGTRSYEQYF. DNA for the CDR3: TGTGCCAGCAGCGGAACCGGGACAAGGTCCTACGAGCAGTACTTC.

This rearrangement joins TRBV15 to TRBJ1-3; no definite D call. The germline CDR1 and CDR2 sequences are LNHNV and YYDKDF (reference sequence). The CDR3 is 14 residues long. V was shortened by 5 bases and J by 3 bases, with 11 bases between the two germline ends. The CDR3 sequence is CATSLKADGNTIYF. In nucleotides, the CDR3 is TGTGCCACCAGCCTAAAGGCGGATGGAAACACCATATATTTT.

The chain couples TRBV5-1 to TRBJ2-1; no definite D call. This CDR3 comprises 13 residues. The V and J ends lost 0 bases and 6 bases respectively, with 7 bases between them. Germline V lookup: CDR1 SGHRS, CDR2 YFSETQ. CDR3 bases: TGCGCCAGCAGCTTGGGTGGCAGCAATGAGCAGTTCTTC. Its protein is CASSLGGSNEQFF. Together with reference TRBV5-1 and TRBJ2-1, the CDR3 gives the full variable domain: KAGVTQTPRYLIKTRGQQVTLSCSPISGHRSVSWYQQTPGQGLQFLFEYFSETQRNKGNFPGRFSGRQFSNSRSEMNVSTLELGDSALYLCASSLGGSNEQFFGPGTRLTVL.

This clone was counted a single time. This sequence joins TRBV7-9 and TRBJ2-3; a possible D gene is TRBD2 (6 bases). Per germline, CDR1 SEHNR and CDR2 FQNEAQ (reference sequence). CDR3 length: 16 amino acids. V was clipped by 3 bases and J by 6 bases, with 19 bases between them. The CDR3 bases are TGTGCCAGCAGCTTCCTGGCGGGGCCGTCCCCCGATACGCAGTATTTT. This gives the protein CASSFLAGPSPDTQYF.

This clone was seen a few times. The genes are TRBV10-3 and TRBJ2-3; 10 bases fit TRBD1. Germline loops: CDR1 ENHRY, CDR2 SYGVKD. The junction had 4 bases not matched to a gene; V was cut back by 6 bases and J by 4 bases. The length of the CDR3 is 14 residues. The CDR3 coding sequence is TGTGCCATCAGGGGACAGGGGTTGCCAGATACGCAGTATTTT. This sequence encodes CAIRGQGLPDTQYF.

The rearrangement joins TRBV30 to TRBJ2-7, with 9 bases fitting TRBD1. CDR3 size: 13 residues. Germline-derived CDR1 and CDR2 are GTSNPN and SVGIG (reference sequence). Trimming took 7 bases from V and 4 from J; bases not matched to a gene: 8. CDR3: CASTGGFGYEQYF. The CDR3 DNA sequence: TGTGCCTCAACAGGGGGCTTTGGGTACGAGCAGTACTTC.

J is TRBJ2-1 and V is TRBV10-3; 9 positions match TRBD1. Germline V gene data show CDR1 as ENHRY and CDR2 as SYGVKD. The CDR3 has 16 amino acids. The ends lost 2 bases at V and 4 bases at J; junction bases unmatched: 6. Here the CDR3 reads CAISERDRVRYNEQFF. CDR3 in DNA: TGTGCCATCAGTGAGCGGGACAGGGTAAGATACAATGAGCAGTTCTTC.

The chain is built from TRBV18 and TRBJ1-5; the match to TRBD1 covers 10 bases. With V trimmed by 3 bases and J by 0 bases, 20 bases remained unmatched. Germline lookup yields CDR1 KGHSH and CDR2 LQKENI. The CDR3 runs 22 residues. Here the CDR3 reads CASSPDDRGPLIGHASNQPQHF. CDR3 nucleotides: TGTGCCAGCTCACCCGATGACAGGGGGCCACTGATTGGACATGCTAGCAATCAGCCCCAGCATTTT.

This chain uses TRBV7-8 with TRBJ1-2, with 7 nucleotides matching TRBD1. CDR1 and CDR2 (germline): SGHVS, FQNEAQ. The CDR3 extends over 14 amino acids. Trimming cost V 1 base and J 7 bases; bases outside gene matches: 6. CDR3 coding DNA: TGTGCCAGCAGCTTAGGCCGACAGGGCATTGGCTACACCTTC. Protein: CASSLGRQGIGYTF.

V and J are TRBV9 and TRBJ2-1, with 8 bases that match TRBD1. Germline values: CDR1 SGDLS, CDR2 YYNGEE. CDR3 length: 15 amino acids. J was trimmed by 2 bases and V by 0 bases; bases with no gene match: 1. CDR3 DNA: TGTGCCAGCAGCGTAGACAGGGGGACCTACAATGAGCAGTTCTTC. It specifies CASSVDRGTYNEQFF.

Regarding this clone: This specimen includes other DNA sequences encoding the same CDR3. This chain connects TRBV11-3 to TRBJ2-6; 9 bases agree with TRBD1. The J segment lost 2 bases and the V segment lost 5 bases, leaving 7 bases of the junction unmatched. Germline V CDR1 and CDR2: SGHNT, YENEEA. The CDR3 is 17 amino acids. The CDR3 spells CASSLRDRVTGANVLTF. The CDR3 bases are TGTGCCAGCAGCCTACGGGACAGGGTAACTGGGGCCAACGTCCTGACTTTC.

This clone occurred a few times. This sequence joins TRBV28 and TRBJ1-1; 11 nucleotides agree with TRBD1. The CDR3 totals 18 residues. From germline, CDR1 is MDHEN and CDR2 SYDVKM. With 3 bases clipped from V and 1 base from J, the junction kept 10 bases outside the gene matches. CDR3 protein: CASSFVGGTGGGNTEAFF. In nucleotides, the CDR3 is TGTGCCAGCAGTTTCGTAGGGGGGACAGGGGGGGGGAACACTGAAGCTTTCTTT.

The V gene is TRBV2, the J gene TRBJ1-3; D remains unclear. From germline, CDR1 is SNHLY and CDR2 FYNNEI. V lost 5 bases and J 0 bases, leaving 5 bases between the germline ends. The CDR3 runs 13 residues. The CDR3 sequence is CASSQDSGNTIYF. The CDR3 nucleotides are TGTGCCAGCAGTCAGGACTCTGGAAACACCATATATTTT. Based on the CDR3 plus reference TRBV2 and TRBJ1-3, the full variable domain is EPEVTQTPSHQVTQMGQEVILRCVPISNHLYFYWYRQILGQKVEFLVSFYNNEISEKSEIFDDQFSVERPDGSNFTLKIRSTKLEDSAMYFCASSQDSGNTIYFGEGSWLTVV.